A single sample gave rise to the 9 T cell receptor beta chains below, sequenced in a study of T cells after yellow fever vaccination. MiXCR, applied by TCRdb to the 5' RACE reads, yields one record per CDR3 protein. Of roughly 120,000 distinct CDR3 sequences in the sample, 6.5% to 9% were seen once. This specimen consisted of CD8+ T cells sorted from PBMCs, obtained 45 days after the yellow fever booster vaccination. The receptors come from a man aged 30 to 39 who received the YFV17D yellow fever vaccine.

The CDR3 coding sequence is TGTGCCAGCAGTGAGAGCGGTTCCTACGAGCAGTACTTC. Residues: CASSESGSYEQYF. The rearrangement uses TRBV9 and TRBJ2-7; D may be TRBD2 (5 bases). The CDR3 extends over 13 amino acids. Germline CDR1 SGDLS, CDR2 YYNGEE. V was trimmed by 5 bases and J by 1 base, leaving 10 bases between them. Looking up the rest from reference TRBV9 and TRBJ2-7 gives the full variable domain: DSGVTQTPKHLITATGQRVTLRCSPRSGDLSVYWYQQSLDQGLQFLIQYYNGEERAKGNILERFSAQQFPDLHSELNLSSLELGDSALYFCASSESGSYEQYFGPGTRLTVT.

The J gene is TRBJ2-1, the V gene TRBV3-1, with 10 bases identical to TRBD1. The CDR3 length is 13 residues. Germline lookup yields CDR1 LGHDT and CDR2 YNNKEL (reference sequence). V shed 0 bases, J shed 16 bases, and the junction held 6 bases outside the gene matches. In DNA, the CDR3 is TGTGCCAGCAGCCAAGACCTCCGACAGGGGGCTTTCTTC. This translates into CASSQDLRQGAFF.

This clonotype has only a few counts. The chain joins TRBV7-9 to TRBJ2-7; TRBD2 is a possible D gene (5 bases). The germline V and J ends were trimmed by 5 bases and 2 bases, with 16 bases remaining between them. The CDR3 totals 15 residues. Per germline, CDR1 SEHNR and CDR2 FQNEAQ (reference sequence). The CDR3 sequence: CASSAPGRGPYEQYF. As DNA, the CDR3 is TGTGCCAGCAGCGCTCCGGGGAGAGGTCCCTACGAGCAGTACTTC.

CDR3 residues: CASSPEIGLAGYNEQFF. In DNA, the CDR3 is TGTGCCAGCAGCCCCGAAATCGGACTAGCGGGTTACAATGAGCAGTTCTTC. The chain carries TRBV3-1 and TRBJ2-1; 11 bases align to TRBD2. V shed 4 bases, J shed 4 bases, and the junction held 9 bases outside the gene matches. From germline, CDR1 is LGHDT and CDR2 YNNKEL (reference sequence). The CDR3 runs 17 residues.

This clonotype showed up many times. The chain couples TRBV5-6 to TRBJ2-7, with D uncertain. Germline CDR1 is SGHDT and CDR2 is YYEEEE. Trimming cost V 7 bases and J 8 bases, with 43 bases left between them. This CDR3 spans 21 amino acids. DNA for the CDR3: TGTGCCAGCTCTCAAATGGAACGGACCATCCTCTACGAGCAGTCGCTTGGCCAGCAGTACTTC. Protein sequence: CASSQMERTILYEQSLGQQYF.

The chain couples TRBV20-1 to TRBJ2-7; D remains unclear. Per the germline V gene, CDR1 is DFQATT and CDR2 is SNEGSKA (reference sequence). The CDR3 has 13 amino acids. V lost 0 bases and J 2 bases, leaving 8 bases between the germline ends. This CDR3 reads CSARDGSAYEQYF. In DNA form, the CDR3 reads TGCAGTGCTAGAGACGGATCAGCCTACGAGCAGTACTTC.

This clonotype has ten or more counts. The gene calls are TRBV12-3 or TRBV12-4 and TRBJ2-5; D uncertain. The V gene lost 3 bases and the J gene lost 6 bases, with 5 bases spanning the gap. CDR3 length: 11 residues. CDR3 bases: TGTGCCAGCAGTTTTGCGAAGACCCAGTACTTC. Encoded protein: CASSFAKTQYF.

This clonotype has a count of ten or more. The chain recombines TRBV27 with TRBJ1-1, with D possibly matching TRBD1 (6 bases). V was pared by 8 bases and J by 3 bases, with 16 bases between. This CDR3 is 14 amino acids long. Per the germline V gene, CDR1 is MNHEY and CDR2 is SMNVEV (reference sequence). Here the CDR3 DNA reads TGTGCCAGCTCGCGGAGGGGGGCGTACACTGAAGCTTTCTTT. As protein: CASSRRGAYTEAFF.

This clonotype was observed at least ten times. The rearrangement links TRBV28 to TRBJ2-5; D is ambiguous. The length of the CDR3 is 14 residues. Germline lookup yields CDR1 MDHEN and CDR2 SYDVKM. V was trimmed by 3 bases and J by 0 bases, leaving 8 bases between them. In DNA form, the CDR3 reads TGTGCCAGCAGTTTTGTCAGCGACCAAGAGACCCAGTACTTC. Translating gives CASSFVSDQETQYF.